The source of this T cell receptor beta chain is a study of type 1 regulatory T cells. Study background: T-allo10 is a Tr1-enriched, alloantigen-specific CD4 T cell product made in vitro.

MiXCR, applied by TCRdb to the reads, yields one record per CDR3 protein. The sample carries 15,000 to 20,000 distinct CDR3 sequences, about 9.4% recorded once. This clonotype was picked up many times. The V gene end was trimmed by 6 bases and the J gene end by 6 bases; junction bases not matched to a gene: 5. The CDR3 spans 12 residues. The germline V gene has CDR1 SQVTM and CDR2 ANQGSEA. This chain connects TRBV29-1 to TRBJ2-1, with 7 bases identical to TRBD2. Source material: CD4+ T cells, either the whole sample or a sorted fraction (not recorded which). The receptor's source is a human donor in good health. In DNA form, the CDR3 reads TGCAGCGTCGTAGGACTAGTCAATGAGCAGTTCTTC. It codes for CSVVGLVNEQFF.